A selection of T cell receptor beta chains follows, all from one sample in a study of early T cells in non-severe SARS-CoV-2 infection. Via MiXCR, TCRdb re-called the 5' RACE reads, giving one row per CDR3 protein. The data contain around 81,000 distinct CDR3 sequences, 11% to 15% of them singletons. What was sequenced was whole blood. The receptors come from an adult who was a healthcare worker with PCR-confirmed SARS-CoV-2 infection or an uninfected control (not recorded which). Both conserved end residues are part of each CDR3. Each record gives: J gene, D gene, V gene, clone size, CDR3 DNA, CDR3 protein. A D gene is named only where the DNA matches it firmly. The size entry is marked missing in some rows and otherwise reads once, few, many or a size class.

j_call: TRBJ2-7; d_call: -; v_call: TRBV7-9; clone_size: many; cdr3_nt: TGTGCCAGCAGCCAAGGAGGGGTAAGGTCGTTCGAGCAGTACTTC; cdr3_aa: CASSQGGVRSFEQYF
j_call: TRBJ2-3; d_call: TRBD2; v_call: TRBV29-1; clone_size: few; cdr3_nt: TGCAGCGCCGCGGGGGGAAGCACAGATACGCAGTATTTT; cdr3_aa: CSAAGGSTDTQYF
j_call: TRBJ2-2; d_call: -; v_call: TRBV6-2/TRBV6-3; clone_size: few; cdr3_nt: TGTGCCAGCAGTTTTACGGCCGGGGAGCTGTTTTTT; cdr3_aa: CASSFTAGELFF
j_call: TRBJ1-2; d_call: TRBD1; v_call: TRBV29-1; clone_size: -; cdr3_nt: TGCAGCGTTGAGCGGACAGGGGGAGGCGATGGCTACACCTTC; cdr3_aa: CSVERTGGGDGYTF
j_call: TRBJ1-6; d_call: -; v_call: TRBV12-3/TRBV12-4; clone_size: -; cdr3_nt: TGTGCCAGCAGTTTAGGGACTCGGCGTAATTCACCCCTCCACTTT; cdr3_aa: CASSLGTRRNSPLHF
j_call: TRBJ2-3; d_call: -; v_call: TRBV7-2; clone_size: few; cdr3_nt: TGTGCCAGCAGCTCCTTCGACGGAGATACGCAGTATTTT; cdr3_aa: CASSSFDGDTQYF
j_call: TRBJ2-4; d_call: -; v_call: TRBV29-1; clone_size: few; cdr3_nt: TGCAGCGTTGCGGTTCTAGCCAAAAACATTCAGTACTTC; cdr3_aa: CSVAVLAKNIQYF
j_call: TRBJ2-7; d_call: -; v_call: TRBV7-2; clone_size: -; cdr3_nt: TGTGCCAGCAGCGGAGGAGGGAACCTAGTGGTGGAGCAGTACTTC; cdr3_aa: CASSGGGNLVVEQYF
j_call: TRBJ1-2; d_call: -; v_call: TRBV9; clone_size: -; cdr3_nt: TGTGCCAGCAGCCCCGACGGATTCTCATATGGCTACACCTTC; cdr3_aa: CASSPDGFSYGYTF
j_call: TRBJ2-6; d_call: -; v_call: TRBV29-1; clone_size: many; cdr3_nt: TGCAGCGTTGAGAGCGACATCAACTCTGGGGCCAACGTCCTGACTTTC; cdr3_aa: CSVESDINSGANVLTF
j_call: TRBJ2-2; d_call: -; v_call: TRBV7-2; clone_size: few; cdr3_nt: TGTGCCAGCAGCTTGCGTGGAACGAACACCGGGGAGCTGTTTTTT; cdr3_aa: CASSLRGTNTGELFF
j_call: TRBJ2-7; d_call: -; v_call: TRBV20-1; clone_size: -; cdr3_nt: TGCAGTGCTAGGTTGCAAGGCGGCTACGAGCAGTACTTC; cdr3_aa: CSARLQGGYEQYF
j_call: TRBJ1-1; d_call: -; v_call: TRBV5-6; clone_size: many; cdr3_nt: TGTGCCAGCAGCCTTCAAGACACTGAAGCTTTCTTT; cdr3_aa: CASSLQDTEAFF
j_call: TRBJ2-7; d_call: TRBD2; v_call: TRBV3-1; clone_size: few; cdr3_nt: TGTGCCAGCAGCCAGAAGATTAGGCTAGCGGCCTACGAGCAGTACTTC; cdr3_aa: CASSQKIRLAAYEQYF
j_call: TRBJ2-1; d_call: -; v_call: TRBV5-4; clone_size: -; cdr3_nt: TGTGCCAGCAGAACTACCGGGACACCAAGAAATGAGCAGTTCTTC; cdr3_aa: CASRTTGTPRNEQFF
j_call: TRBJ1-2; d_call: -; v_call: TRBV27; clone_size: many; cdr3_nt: TGTGCCAGCAGTAAACAGGCCAAATCTAACTATGGCTACACCTTC; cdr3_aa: CASSKQAKSNYGYTF
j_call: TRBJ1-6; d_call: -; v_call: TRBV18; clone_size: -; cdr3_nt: TGTGCCAGCTCACTTCGTCGAGGGACCGATTCACCCCTCCACTTT; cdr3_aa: CASSLRRGTDSPLHF
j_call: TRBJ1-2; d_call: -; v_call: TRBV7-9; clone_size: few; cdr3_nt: TGTGCCAGCAGCTTAGTTCGGCAGGAGAAAAACTATGGCTACACCTTC; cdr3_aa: CASSLVRQEKNYGYTF
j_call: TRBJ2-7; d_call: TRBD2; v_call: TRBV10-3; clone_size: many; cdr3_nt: TGTGCCATCAGTGAGGGACTAGCCCCTCCCGAGCAGTACTTC; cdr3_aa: CAISEGLAPPEQYF
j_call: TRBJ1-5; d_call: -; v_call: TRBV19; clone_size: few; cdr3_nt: TGTGCCAGTAGTCCCTGGGAAGGAGGTAGCAATCAGCCCCAGCATTTT; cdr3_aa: CASSPWEGGSNQPQHF
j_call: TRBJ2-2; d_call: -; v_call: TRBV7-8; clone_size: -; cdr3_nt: TGTGCCAGCAGCTTAATCTCTAGCGACGGGGAGCTGTTTTTT; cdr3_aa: CASSLISSDGELFF
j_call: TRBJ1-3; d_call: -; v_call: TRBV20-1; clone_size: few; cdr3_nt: TGCAGTGCTTTCAGACAAGGAAACACCATATATTTT; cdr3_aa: CSAFRQGNTIYF
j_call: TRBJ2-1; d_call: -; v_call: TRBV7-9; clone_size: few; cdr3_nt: TGTGCCAGCAGCTTCCCGAGCAATGAGCAGTTCTTC; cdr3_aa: CASSFPSNEQFF
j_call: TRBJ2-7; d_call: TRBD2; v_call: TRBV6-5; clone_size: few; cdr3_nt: TGTGCCAGCAGTTACTCAGGCGGGGGGGCCAGTCACGAGCAGTACTTC; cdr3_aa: CASSYSGGGASHEQYF
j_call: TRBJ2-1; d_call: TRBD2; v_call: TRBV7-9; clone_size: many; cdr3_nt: TGTGCCAGCAACCGACTAGCGGGTCTCGGGAATGAGCAGTTCTTC; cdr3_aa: CASNRLAGLGNEQFF
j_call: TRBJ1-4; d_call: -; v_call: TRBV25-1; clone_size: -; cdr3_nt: TGTGCCAGCAGTGAACATGGGGGGGAAAAACTGTTTTTT; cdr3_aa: CASSEHGGEKLFF
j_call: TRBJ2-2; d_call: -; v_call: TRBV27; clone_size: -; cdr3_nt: TGTGCCAGCAGTTTTTCCGGGCCGAACACCGGGGAGCTGTTTTTT; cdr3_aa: CASSFSGPNTGELFF
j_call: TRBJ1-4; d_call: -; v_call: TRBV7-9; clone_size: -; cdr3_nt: TGTGCCAGCAGCTTAGGAGGAACAACTAATGAAAAACTGTTTTTT; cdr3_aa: CASSLGGTTNEKLFF
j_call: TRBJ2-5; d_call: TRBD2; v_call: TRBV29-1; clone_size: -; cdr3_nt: TGCAGCGCTGGAGACCGGGGGGGAGAGACCCAGTACTTC; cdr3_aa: CSAGDRGGETQYF
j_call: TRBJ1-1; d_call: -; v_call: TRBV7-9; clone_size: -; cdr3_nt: TGTGCCAGCAGCTTAGGGGTGCGCCTAGGGACTGAAGCTTTCTTT; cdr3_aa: CASSLGVRLGTEAFF
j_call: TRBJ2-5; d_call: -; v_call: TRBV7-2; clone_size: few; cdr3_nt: TGTGCCAGCAGCTTACATAGCGGCCAAGAGACCCAGTACTTC; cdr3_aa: CASSLHSGQETQYF
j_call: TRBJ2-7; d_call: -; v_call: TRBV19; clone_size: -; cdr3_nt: TGTGCCAGTAGCCCGGGACACCCGAGGGACGAGCAGTACTTC; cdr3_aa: CASSPGHPRDEQYF
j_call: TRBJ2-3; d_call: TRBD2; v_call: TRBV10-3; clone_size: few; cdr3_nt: TGTGCCATCAGCTCGACTAGCGGGGGGGCTGATACGCAGTATTTT; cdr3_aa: CAISSTSGGADTQYF
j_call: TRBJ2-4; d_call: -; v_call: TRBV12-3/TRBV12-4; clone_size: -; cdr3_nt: TGTGCCAGCAGTTCCCAATCCTGGGCCAAAAACATTCAGTACTTC; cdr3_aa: CASSSQSWAKNIQYF
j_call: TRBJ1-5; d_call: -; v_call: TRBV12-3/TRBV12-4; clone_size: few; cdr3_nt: TGTGCCAGCACTCTCCTTATCGGCGGCGATCAGCCCCAGCATTTT; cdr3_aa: CASTLLIGGDQPQHF
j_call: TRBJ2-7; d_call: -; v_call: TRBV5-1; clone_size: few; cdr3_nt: TGCGCCAGCAGCCCCCAGGGGGGGTCTCAGCAGTACTTC; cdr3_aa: CASSPQGGSQQYF
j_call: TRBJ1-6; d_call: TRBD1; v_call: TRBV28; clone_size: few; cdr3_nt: TGTGCCAGCAGTGCAGGGGGTCGGTATAATTCACCCCTCCACTTT; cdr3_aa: CASSAGGRYNSPLHF
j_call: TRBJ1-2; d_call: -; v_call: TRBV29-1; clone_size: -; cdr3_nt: TGCAGCGCGTACTGGCGGGACTACACCTTC; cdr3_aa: CSAYWRDYTF
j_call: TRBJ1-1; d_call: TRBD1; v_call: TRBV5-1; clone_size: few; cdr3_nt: TGCGCCAGCAGCCTGACAGGGGCTGAAGCTTTCTTT; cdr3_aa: CASSLTGAEAFF
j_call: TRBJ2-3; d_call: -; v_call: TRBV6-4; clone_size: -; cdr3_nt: TGTGCCAGCAGTGACACTTCAGGGTCTAGCACAGATACGCAGTATTTT; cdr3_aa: CASSDTSGSSTDTQYF
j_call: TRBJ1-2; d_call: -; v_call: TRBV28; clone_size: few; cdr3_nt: TGTGCCAGCAGTTTCGCCCCAGCAGGTCCGTATGGCTACACCTTC; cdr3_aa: CASSFAPAGPYGYTF
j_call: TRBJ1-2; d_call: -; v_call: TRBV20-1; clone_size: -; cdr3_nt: TGCAGTGCTAGGGGCACCTCTAACTATGGCTACACCTTC; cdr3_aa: CSARGTSNYGYTF
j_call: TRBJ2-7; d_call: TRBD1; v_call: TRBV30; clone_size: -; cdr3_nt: TGTGCCTGGAGCGTTCGGGGACAGGGAGCCGAGCAGTACTTC; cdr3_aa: CAWSVRGQGAEQYF
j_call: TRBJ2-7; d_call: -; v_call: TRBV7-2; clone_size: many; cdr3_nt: TGTGCCAGCAGCCCTGGGACGGTGAACTACGAGCAGTACTTC; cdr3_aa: CASSPGTVNYEQYF
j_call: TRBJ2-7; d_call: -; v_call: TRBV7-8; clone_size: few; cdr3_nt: TGTGCCAGCAGCTTAGTGGGCCGGGGCCGAGGATCCTACGAGCAGTACTTC; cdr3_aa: CASSLVGRGRGSYEQYF
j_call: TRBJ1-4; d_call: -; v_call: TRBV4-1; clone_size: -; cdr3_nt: TGCGCCAGCAGCCAGGGCCACACAGGGAGAGTTCCTAATGAAAAACTGTTTTTT; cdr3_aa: CASSQGHTGRVPNEKLFF
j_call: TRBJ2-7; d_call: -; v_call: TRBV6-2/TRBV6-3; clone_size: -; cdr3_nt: TGTGCCAGCACGGAATCCTACGAGCAGTACTTC; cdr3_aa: CASTESYEQYF
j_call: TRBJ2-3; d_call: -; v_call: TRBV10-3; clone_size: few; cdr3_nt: TGTGCCATCAGTGAGGGGGCTGTAAATACGCAGTATTTT; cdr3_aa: CAISEGAVNTQYF
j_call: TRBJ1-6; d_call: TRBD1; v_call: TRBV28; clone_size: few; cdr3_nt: TGTGCCAGCAGTATGACAGGGGTAACGAATTCACCCCTCCACTTT; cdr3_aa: CASSMTGVTNSPLHF
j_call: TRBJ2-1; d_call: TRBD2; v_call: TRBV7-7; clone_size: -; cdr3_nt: TGTGCCATCCGCCCTAGCGGGGGGGACAATGAGCAGTTCTTC; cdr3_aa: CAIRPSGGDNEQFF